This entry lists 26 T cell receptor beta chains sequenced from one sample in a study of intratumoral heterogeneity in liver cancer. The table came from immunoSEQ multiplex PCR; TCRdb's copy has only in-frame clones and leaves some out. This sample has some 20,000 clones, with around 75% found just once. The starting material was tumor-adjacent normal tissue, obtained before any cancer treatment. Every receptor here comes from a woman between 70 and 85 years old with hepatocellular carcinoma.

The chain recombines TRBV3-1 (or the pseudogene TRBV3-2) with TRBJ2-7, with D tentatively TRBD2 (6 bases). Germline lookup yields CDR1 LGHDT and CDR2 YNNKEL (reference sequence). This CDR3 has 14 residues. Trimming cost V 0 bases and J 7 bases, with 13 bases left between them. CDR3 loop: CASSQDVRAGEQYF. CDR3 nucleotide sequence: TGTGCCAGCAGCCAAGATGTCAGGGCGGGGGAGCAGTACTTC.

The rearrangement uses TRBV2 and TRBJ2-7; TRBD2 matches 9 bases. Unmatched junction bases numbered 16, after V lost 2 bases and J lost 2 bases. Germline V gives CDR1 SNHLY, CDR2 FYNNEI. The CDR3 is 19 amino acids. CDR3 sequence: CASSERLQPSGDNTYEQYF. CDR3 sequence (DNA): TGTGCCAGCAGTGAAAGGTTGCAGCCTAGCGGGGACAACACCTACGAGCAGTACTTC.

The rearrangement joins TRBV5-1 to TRBJ2-7; TRBD2 matches 7 bases. The germline CDR1 and CDR2 sequences are SGHRS and YFSETQ. CDR3 size: 15 residues. The J segment lost 3 bases and the V segment lost 0 bases, leaving 6 bases of the junction unmatched. CDR3 DNA: TGCGCCAGCAGCTTGGCCCCAGCGGGACTCTACGAGCAGTACTTC. Translation: CASSLAPAGLYEQYF.

This chain links TRBV4-1 with TRBJ1-1; D uncertain. Trimming removed 0 bases from V and 5 bases from J, with 19 bases in between. This CDR3 is built from 17 residues. Germline lookup yields CDR1 MGHRA and CDR2 YSYEKL. CDR3 DNA sequence: TGCGCCAGCAGCCAAGATGTACAGCCCATGAGAGGGACTGAAGCTTTCTTT. Translation gives CASSQDVQPMRGTEAFF.

This clone was detected once. The V gene is TRBV5-8, the J gene TRBJ2-5; 10 positions match TRBD2. The CDR3 contains 14 residues. The germline gives CDR1 SGHTS, CDR2 YDEGEE. The V gene end was trimmed by 7 bases and the J gene end by 5 bases; junction bases not matched to a gene: 8. DNA for the CDR3: TGTGCCAGCTTGAGACTAGCGGGTGGCGAGACCCAGTACTTC. Translating it yields CASLRLAGGETQYF.

The rearrangement links TRBV5-6 to TRBJ2-7; TRBD2 aligns across 10 bases. Germline-derived CDR1 and CDR2 are SGHDT and YYEEEE. The V segment lost 4 bases and the J segment 3 bases; nucleotides outside the gene matches: 7. The CDR3 contains 15 residues. CDR3 residues: CASSAPGLASYEQYF. CDR3 DNA: TGTGCCAGCAGCGCGCCGGGACTAGCGAGCTACGAGCAGTACTTC.

V and J are TRBV15 and TRBJ2-6, with unresolved D. The CDR3 consists of 14 residues. Trimming pared 0 bases from V and 3 bases from J, leaving 3 bases between. From germline, CDR1 is LNHNV and CDR2 YYDKDF (reference sequence). The CDR3 sequence: CATSRDGGANVLTF. In DNA form, the CDR3 reads TGTGCCACCAGCAGAGATGGTGGGGCCAACGTCCTGACTTTC. Full variable domain (remainder filled in from reference TRBV15 and TRBJ2-6): DAMVIQNPRYQVTQFGKPVTLSCSQTLNHNVMYWYQQKSSQAPKLLFHYYDKDFNNEADTPDNFQSRRPNTSFCFLDIRSPGLGDTAMYLCATSRDGGANVLTFGAGSRLTVL.

J is TRBJ1-6 and V is TRBV6-5, with a weak D call TRBD1 (5 bases). Per germline, CDR1 MNHEY and CDR2 SVGAGI. This CDR3 contains 14 residues. The ends were cut back, 0 bases at V and 6 bases at J, with 6 bases in the middle. CDR3 in amino acids: CASSYSRGNSPLHF. In DNA, the CDR3 is TGTGCCAGCAGTTACTCTAGGGGTAATTCACCCCTCCACTTT.

The chain has TRBV28 and TRBJ2-1, with 8 bases that match TRBD2. The germline CDR1 and CDR2 sequences are MDHEN and SYDVKM. The CDR3 consists of 14 residues. The V segment lost 5 bases and the J segment 1 base; nucleotides outside the gene matches: 1. DNA for the CDR3: TGTGCCAGCAGTCAGCGGGGGTCCTACAATGAGCAGTTCTTC. This sequence encodes CASSQRGSYNEQFF.

The rearrangement uses TRBV27 and TRBJ1-1; no clear D gene. This CDR3 region has 16 residues. Germline V gene sequence: CDR1 MNHEY, CDR2 SMNVEV (reference sequence). V lost 2 bases, J lost 3 bases, and 16 bases lay in between. This CDR3 is CASSLTFHRTYTEAFF. Written as DNA, the CDR3 is TGTGCCAGCAGTTTAACATTCCATCGAACTTACACTGAAGCTTTCTTT.

This rearrangement joins TRBV19 to TRBJ1-1, with a possible D match to TRBD1 (6 bases). The CDR3 covers 17 residues. V was cut by 2 bases and J by 1 base, with 17 bases left in between. CDR1 is LNHDA, CDR2 SQIVND, per germline (reference sequence). The CDR3 loop is CASSIRGGQKGNTEAFF. CDR3 coding DNA: TGTGCCAGTAGTATAAGGGGGGGGCAGAAAGGGAACACTGAAGCTTTCTTT.

This chain uses TRBV7-3 with TRBJ2-7; tentatively, D is TRBD2 (5 bases). Germline V gives CDR1 SGHTA, CDR2 FQGTGA. The CDR3 is 13 residues long. V shed 8 bases and J shed 0 bases, with 11 bases lying between them. In nucleotides, the CDR3 is TGTGCCAGCTCGCGGGCCACCTCCTACGAGCAGTACTTC. Its protein is CASSRATSYEQYF.

This clone came up a few times. The gene calls are TRBV7-9 and TRBJ2-7; D is unresolved. V lost 1 base and J lost 4, with 2 bases in between. CDR1 is SEHNR, CDR2 FQNEAQ, per germline (reference sequence). The CDR3 runs 11 residues. Here the CDR3 DNA reads TGTGCCAGCAGCTTAGAGTACGAGCAGTACTTC. Protein sequence: CASSLEYEQYF.

The gene calls are TRBV23-1 and TRBJ1-4; 7 nucleotides agree with TRBD1. TRBV23-1 is annotated as an ORF whose role is uncertain. This CDR3 has 15 residues. V shed 4 bases and J 8 bases; nucleotides not matched to a gene: 10. This chain's CDR3 is CASSPTGREREKLFF. CDR3 in DNA: TGCGCCAGCAGTCCGACAGGGAGGGAACGGGAAAAACTGTTTTTT.

The V gene is TRBV5-5, the J gene TRBJ1-6; D is ambiguous. This CDR3 comprises 13 residues. Per germline, CDR1 SGHKS and CDR2 YYEKEE (reference sequence). Trimming shortened V by 2 bases and J by 9 bases, and 9 bases separated the two germline ends. The DNA for the CDR3 is TGTGCCAGCAGCTTACGGGAGAGTTCACCCCTCCACTTT. This gives the protein CASSLRESSPLHF. Full variable domain (remainder filled in from reference TRBV5-5 and TRBJ1-6): DAGVTQSPTHLIKTRGQQVTLRCSPISGHKSVSWYQQVLGQGPQFIFQYYEKEERGRGNFPDRFSARQFPNYSSELNVNALLLGDSALYLCASSLRESSPLHFGNGTRLTVT.

The V gene is TRBV27, the J gene TRBJ2-4; 7 nucleotides line up with TRBD2. The CDR3 sequence is 16 residues long. The ends lost 5 bases at V and 0 bases at J; junction bases unmatched: 7. CDR1 and CDR2 (germline): MNHEY, SMNVEV (reference sequence). CDR3 loop: CASSVGTNLAKNIQYF. DNA for the CDR3: TGTGCCAGCAGTGTAGGGACTAACTTAGCCAAAAACATTCAGTACTTC.

The chain couples TRBV29-1 to TRBJ2-1; 9 nucleotides match TRBD2. Germline CDR1 SQVTM, CDR2 ANQGSEA. The CDR3 extends over 14 amino acids. V lost 7 bases to trimming and J lost 3 bases; unmatched junction nucleotides: 7. CDR3 region: CSAHSGSNYNEQFF. CDR3 bases: TGCAGCGCCCATAGCGGGAGTAACTACAATGAGCAGTTCTTC.

On this clone itself: Relative to the germline gene, one junction end is altered; a read error may explain this. The chain couples TRBV7-6 to TRBJ2-3; TRBD2 matches 7 bases. The germline gives CDR1 SGHVS, CDR2 FNYEAQ. The CDR3 extends over 14 amino acids. The CDR3 region has the DNA TGTGCCAGCAGCCTAGCGGAAAGCACAGATACGCAGTATTTT. Protein sequence: CASSLAESTDTQYF.

The chain employs TRBV7-8 and TRBJ1-3; D remains ambiguous. The CDR3 runs 15 residues. Looked up from germline, CDR1 is SGHVS and CDR2 is FQNEAQ. The V end was cut by 0 bases, the J end by 4 bases, with 10 bases between. The DNA for the CDR3 is TGTGCCAGCAGCTTAGCGCATGGGAGAGGAAACACCATATATTTT. This encodes CASSLAHGRGNTIYF.

This sequence joins TRBV6-5 and TRBJ2-6, with 10 bases that match TRBD1. The germline V gene has CDR1 MNHEY and CDR2 SVGAGI. Trimming took 6 bases from V and 2 from J; bases not matched to a gene: 1. CDR3 size: 15 residues. CDR3 residues: CASRGQGAGANVLTF. CDR3 DNA: TGTGCCAGCAGAGGACAGGGGGCTGGGGCCAACGTCCTGACTTTC.

The rearrangement uses TRBV27 and TRBJ2-5; TRBD1 is a possible D gene (5 bases). V was trimmed by 6 bases and J by 5 bases, leaving 16 bases between them. The CDR3 has 14 residues. Germline V gene lookup returns CDR1 MNHEY and CDR2 SMNVEV (reference sequence). CDR3 nucleotide sequence: TGTGCCAGCAGGACTGGGCAGGGATGGGAGACCCAGTACTTC. Its protein is CASRTGQGWETQYF.

This clone showed up just once. The CDR3 nucleotides read TGTGCCAGCCTACCGGGACAGGGATTCCACCGTTTCTCCAATGAGCAGTTCTTC. Amino acids: CASLPGQGFHRFSNEQFF. V usage is TRBV5-6 and J usage is TRBJ2-1, with TRBD1 matching over 9 bases. After removal of 7 bases from V and 6 bases from J, the junction contained 20 bases not matched to a gene. CDR3 length: 18 residues. Germline CDR1 is SGHDT and CDR2 is YYEEEE.

In the case of this clone: This could be a read error, since a much larger clone is one nucleotide away. Other DNA sequences in this specimen translate into the identical CDR3. The chain combines TRBV7-3 with TRBJ1-1; no clear D. Germline V gene data show CDR1 as SGHTA and CDR2 as FQGTGA. CDR3 length: 14 amino acids. The CDR3 region is CASSLDGMNTEAFF. The CDR3 DNA sequence: TGTGCCAGCAGCCTGGACGGGATGAACACCGAAGCTTTCTTT. Full variable domain (outside the CDR3, taken from reference TRBV7-3 and TRBJ1-1): GAGVSQTPSNKVTEKGKYVELRCDPISGHTALYWYRQSLGQGPEFLIYFQGTGAADDSGLPNDRFFAVRPEGSVSTLKIQRTERGDSAVYLCASSLDGMNTEAFFGQGTRLTVV.

The chain is built from TRBV6-5 and TRBJ1-1; weak D call: TRBD1 (5 bases). Germline assignment: CDR1 MNHEY and CDR2 SVGAGI. V was shortened by 2 bases and J by 2 bases, with 6 bases between the two germline ends. The CDR3 has 13 amino acids. The CDR3 sequence: CASSYDRNTEAFF. The CDR3 DNA is TGTGCCAGCAGTTACGACAGAAACACTGAAGCTTTCTTT.

The V gene is TRBV29-1, the J gene TRBJ2-1, with D perhaps TRBD2 (5 bases). CDR1 and CDR2 from the germline V gene are SQVTM and ANQGSEA. This CDR3 is built from 16 residues. Trimming pared 1 base from V and 0 bases from J, leaving 13 bases between. CDR3 nucleotides: TGCAGCGTTGAAGCGCCTGAGCGGTCCTCCTACAATGAGCAGTTCTTC. This encodes CSVEAPERSSYNEQFF.

V is TRBV11-1 and J is TRBJ1-1; D may be TRBD1 (5 bases). This CDR3 has 13 residues. Trimming removed 8 bases from V and 4 bases from J, with 14 bases in between. Germline CDR1 reads SGHAT; CDR2 reads FQDESV (reference sequence). CDR3 loop: CASDRVRGTEAFF. CDR3 nucleotide sequence: TGTGCCAGCGACCGGGTGAGGGGCACTGAAGCTTTCTTT.